These T cell receptor beta chains were read from a single sample in a study of PD-L1 blockade in urothelial cancer. Generated by immunoSEQ multiplex PCR, the TCRdb table keeps only in-frame clones and is missing some. The data show roughly 76,000 clones, around 93% seen once. The sample was PBMCs, taken around atezolizumab (anti-PD-L1) treatment. These receptors came from an elderly woman with urothelial cancer. Both conserved end residues are part of each CDR3. The D gene is left open where the match is weak. The listing skips clone size in some rows; elsewhere it reads once, few, many or a size class.

.	TRBD2	TRBV30	TRBJ2-3	TGTGCCTGGAGCGCTCCCCGGTCCGGACTAGCGGGGGCTAGCACAGATACGCAGTATTTT	CAWSAPRSGLAGASTDTQYF
.	TRBD2	TRBV6-5	TRBJ2-5	TGTGCCAGCAGTTATCGGCCGGGGGGGCTCCAAGAGACCCAGTACTTC	CASSYRPGGLQETQYF
.	.	TRBV10-3	TRBJ1-2	TGTGCCATCAGTGATGGGCAGGGCGTTAACTATGGCTACACCTTC	CAISDGQGVNYGYTF
once	.	TRBV6-5	TRBJ1-2	TGTGCCAGCAGATCGGCGGACAGCCACTTCTATGGCTACACCTTC	CASRSADSHFYGYTF
once	TRBD1	TRBV5-1	TRBJ1-2	TGCGCCAGCAGCTCTCCGGGACAGGACTATGGCTACACCTTC	CASSSPGQDYGYTF
.	TRBD1	TRBV28	TRBJ2-3	TGTGCCAGCAGTTCCAGGGGGCCCGGGGCGGATACGCAGTATTTT	CASSSRGPGADTQYF
.	TRBD1	TRBV30	TRBJ1-4	TGTGCCTGGAGTGTAACAGGGGCAACTAATGAAAAACTGTTTTTT	CAWSVTGATNEKLFF
.	TRBD1	TRBV28	TRBJ1-2	TGTGCCAGCAGTTTAGGGGGACAGGGGATTGTCTACACCTTC	CASSLGGQGIVYTF
.	.	TRBV29-1	TRBJ2-7	TGCAGCGTTGAACTTACTGGTTCCTACGAGCAGTACTTC	CSVELTGSYEQYF
.	TRBD2	TRBV5-6	TRBJ2-7	TGTGCCAGCAGCGAGGGACTAGCTCATCGTTACGAGCAGTACTTC	CASSEGLAHRYEQYF
.	.	TRBV5-4	TRBJ2-7	TGTGCCAGCAGCCGTGGACAACTCTACGAGCAGTACTTC	CASSRGQLYEQYF
.	.	TRBV18	TRBJ1-1	TGTGCCAGCTCACCGACGGGGAACACTGAAGCTTTCTTT	CASSPTGNTEAFF
.	.	TRBV6-5	TRBJ2-1	TGTGCCAGCAGTTACTCGAGTCGAGAGTTCTTC	CASSYSSREFF
.	TRBD2	TRBV4-1	TRBJ2-5	TGCGCCAGCAGTCATAGCGGGATCGAAGAGACCCAGTACTTC	CASSHSGIEETQYF
.	.	TRBV7-2	TRBJ1-4	TGTGCCAGCAGCCGGGGGGCCGGTGAAAAACTGTTTTTT	CASSRGAGEKLFF
.	TRBD1	TRBV19	TRBJ1-1	TGTGCCAGTAGTAACAGGGACAGGGGCGAAGCTTTCTTT	CASSNRDRGEAFF
.	TRBD1	TRBV2	TRBJ1-2	TGTGCCAGCAGCCCTATTTGGAGGCGGGACAGGGACTATGGCTACACCTTC	CASSPIWRRDRDYGYTF
.	TRBD2	TRBV19	TRBJ2-7	TGTGCCAGTACCGCCCTAGCGGGAGGGTCGCACGAGCAGTACTTC	CASTALAGGSHEQYF
.	.	TRBV5-1	TRBJ1-1	TGCGCCAGCAGCTTAAGGGAGTTTCGTGAAGCTTTCTTT	CASSLREFREAFF
.	TRBD1	TRBV28	TRBJ2-5	TGTGCCAGCAGCCCGCCGAAGGGGGCATATGAGACCCAGTACTTC	CASSPPKGAYETQYF
.	TRBD2	TRBV27	TRBJ2-7	TGTGCCAGCAGTTTACAACTAGCGGACGAGCAGTACTTC	CASSLQLADEQYF